What follows is one TCR beta chain and its context. Its antigen is not known. These data are taken from a study of CD4 T cells in relation to SARS-CoV-2 and coronaviruses. As for the study in general: Controls used an HIV-1 Nef peptide pool or no peptide. Overall study results and limits: Approximately 65% of donors had memory CD4+ clonotypes crossrecognizing SARS-CoV-2 and common cold coronavirus spike.

CD4+ T cells from unexposed donors were obtained before the COVID-19 pandemic (2011-2018). The cells were cultured for under twelve days before CD4+ T cells were isolated. Cells permitting, SARS-CoV-2 S/N and four cold-coronavirus spikes were tested on unexposed-donor CD4+ T cells. Half the medium was replaced with IL-2 medium on days 3 and 7. The germline gives CDR1 MNHEY, CDR2 SVGEGT. The J segment lost 0 bases and the V segment lost 0 bases, leaving 2 bases of the junction unmatched. The CDR3 runs to 16 residues. Profiling relied on immunoSEQ multiplex PCR, and the TCRdb table lists in-frame clones only, not all of them. This sample has around 20,000 clones, with around 74% found just once.

The sample was CD4+ T cells from PBMCs, cultured in vitro. The receptor was isolated from a human donor in good health. The gene calls are TRBV6-2 or TRBV6-3 and TRBJ1-5; TRBD1 agrees at 7 bases. CDR3 coding DNA: TGTGCCAGCAGTTACTCGACAGGGTATAGCAATCAGCCCCAGCATTTT. This codes for CASSYSTGYSNQPQHF.